This TCR beta chain was documented in a study of human T cells and chemical hapten exposure. The V end was cut by 2 bases, the J end by 0 bases, with 8 bases between. The CDR3 extends over 14 amino acids. Germline CDR1 reads GTSNPN; CDR2 reads SVGIG (reference sequence). Study conclusions and caveats: DPC sensitization left the count of TCRs above 1 in 1000 unchanged. Relative to controls, expanded TCRs formed significantly more large CDR3 similarity clusters.

This clonotype was seen a few times. The antigen is not known. The library labeled individual cDNA molecules by adding unique molecular identifiers to them. Each CDR3 protein gets one entry after TCRdb re-called the RACE reads with MiXCR. The table includes approximately 87,000 distinct CDR3 sequences, 10% to 12% detected once. Time point reported: patch test 2, 6 weeks after DPC sensitization. Noted treatment: therapeutic diphenylcyclopropenone sensitization with weekly scalp DPC. The sequence derives from a woman in her thirties or forties with alopecia areata. Some clones in this sample may be carry-over from other donors' samples. The material sequenced was whole blood, taken in connection with sensitization to the hapten diphenylcyclopropenone (DPC). The genes are TRBV30 and TRBJ2-1; possible D gene TRBD1, 6 bases. CDR3 nucleotide sequence: TGTGCCTGGAGTACAGGGAGCTCCTACAATGAGCAGTTCTTC. Translating gives CAWSTGSSYNEQFF.